This passage covers 15 T cell receptor beta chains from one sample sequenced in a study of blood T cell repertoires in COVID-19. Clones were sequenced by immunoSEQ multiplex PCR, and TCRdb holds only the in-frame ones, with some missing. This sample yields roughly 430,000 clones, of which 88% are seen a single time; about 2.1% belongs to the top ten. Sequenced: PBMCs or T cells enriched from blood (not recorded which). The receptor source for this set is a woman between 40 and 55 years old with acute COVID-19.

The V gene is TRBV5-1, the J gene TRBJ2-7; 12 positions match TRBD2. CDR3 length equals 17 residues. J gave up 5 bases and V 3 bases, and 12 bases lay outside the gene matches. The germline V gene has CDR1 SGHRS and CDR2 YFSETQ. CDR3 sequence (DNA): TGCGCCAGCAGCTCGAAACTGACTAGCGGGGGTAGGAACGAGCAGTACTTC. This codes for CASSSKLTSGGRNEQYF.

The rearrangement uses TRBV19 and TRBJ1-2, with D maybe TRBD1 (6 bases). The CDR3 extends over 13 amino acids. The V end was cut by 5 bases, the J end by 10 bases, with 17 bases between. Germline CDR1 reads LNHDA; CDR2 reads SQIVND (reference sequence). CDR3 sequence (DNA): TGTGCCAGTAGTGGGACACTCGGTGGCGACTACACCTTC. Translating gives CASSGTLGGDYTF.

The chain is built from TRBV5-4 and TRBJ2-7; 8 bases are a match to TRBD1. CDR1 SGHNT and CDR2 YYREEE come from the germline V gene (reference sequence). The CDR3 runs to 16 residues. The ends lost 0 bases at V and 1 base at J; junction bases unmatched: 6. The DNA of the CDR3 is TGTGCCAGCAGCTTGGGCCTCCGGGACAGGTCCTACGAGCAGTACTTC. Translating gives CASSLGLRDRSYEQYF. Full variable domain (remainder filled in from reference TRBV5-4 and TRBJ2-7): ETGVTQSPTHLIKTRGQQVTLRCSSQSGHNTVSWYQQALGQGPQFIFQYYREEENGRGNFPPRFSGLQFPNYSSELNVNALELDDSALYLCASSLGLRDRSYEQYFGPGTRLTVT.

The chain has TRBV28 and TRBJ2-1; D remains ambiguous. The ends were cut back, 1 base at V and 0 bases at J, with 10 bases in the middle. Germline CDR1 and CDR2: MDHEN and SYDVKM. CDR3 size: 16 residues. The CDR3: CASSLSVYSSYNEQFF. The CDR3 nucleotides read TGTGCCAGCAGTTTATCGGTGTACAGCTCCTACAATGAGCAGTTCTTC.

This clone has only a few counts. The chain has TRBV2 and TRBJ1-2; TRBD1 agrees at 10 bases. Looked up from germline, CDR1 is SNHLY and CDR2 is FYNNEI. J was trimmed by 6 bases and V by 6 bases; bases with no gene match: 4. The CDR3 covers 13 residues. In nucleotides, the CDR3 is TGTGCCAGCAGGCCCGGGACAGGGGATGGCTACACCTTC. As protein: CASRPGTGDGYTF.

The rearrangement joins TRBV24-1 to TRBJ1-1; TRBD1 agrees at 9 bases. V trimming: 12 bases; J trimming: 5 bases; junction bases outside the gene matches: 9. From germline, CDR1 is KGHDR and CDR2 SFDVKD. CDR3 length: 13 residues. Here the CDR3 reads CAAADRGGTEAFF. Here the CDR3 DNA reads TGTGCCGCAGCCGACAGGGGGGGGACTGAAGCTTTCTTT.

V gene TRBV4-1 combines with J gene TRBJ2-7; 8 bases are a match to TRBD1. The CDR3 has 17 residues. Germline V lookup: CDR1 MGHRA, CDR2 YSYEKL. V lost 4 bases to trimming and J lost 0 bases; unmatched junction nucleotides: 11. CDR3 coding DNA: TGCGCCAGCAGCCCAGATACCTCCGGGACAGGCTCCTACGAGCAGTACTTC. It yields the protein CASSPDTSGTGSYEQYF.

The rearrangement links TRBV6-6 to TRBJ1-2; TRBD1 matches 8 bases. After removal of 4 bases from V and 7 bases from J, the junction contained 8 bases not matched to a gene. Germline V lookup: CDR1 MNHNY, CDR2 SVGAGI (reference sequence). The CDR3 has 14 residues. The CDR3 reads CASSSDRGSGGYTF. DNA of the CDR3: TGTGCCAGCAGTTCCGACAGGGGATCGGGTGGCTACACCTTC.

The chain is built from TRBV7-6 and TRBJ2-7, with 7 bases lining up with TRBD1. From germline, CDR1 is SGHVS and CDR2 FNYEAQ. The CDR3 spans 13 residues. With 4 bases clipped from V and 6 bases from J, the junction kept 6 bases outside the gene matches. The CDR3 is CASSSRQGSEQYF. The CDR3 DNA is TGTGCCAGCAGCTCTCGACAGGGTTCCGAGCAGTACTTC. The entire variable domain, with the rest obtained from reference TRBV7-6 and TRBJ2-7, is as follows: GAGVSQSPRYKVTKRGQDVALRCDPISGHVSLYWYRQALGQGPEFLTYFNYEAQQDKSGLPNDRFSAERPEGSISTLTIQRTEQRDSAMYRCASSSRQGSEQYFGPGTRLTVT.

This rearrangement joins TRBV3-1 (or the pseudogene TRBV3-2) to TRBJ1-2; 9 nucleotides match TRBD1. V gave up 7 bases and J gave up 6 bases; unmatched junction bases: 9. Germline lookup yields CDR1 LGHDT and CDR2 YNNKEL (reference sequence). The CDR3 is made up of 14 amino acids. CDR3 region: CASNPPGTGNGYTF. Here the CDR3 DNA reads TGTGCCAGCAACCCCCCCGGGACAGGGAATGGCTACACCTTC.

The rearrangement joins TRBV19 to TRBJ2-5; 9 bases line up with TRBD2. The CDR3 is 16 residues long. Germline CDR1 is LNHDA and CDR2 is SQIVND (reference sequence). The V segment lost 5 bases and the J segment 5 bases; nucleotides outside the gene matches: 12. CDR3 protein: CASSPLFSGGAETQYF. CDR3 nucleotides: TGTGCCAGTAGTCCTCTGTTTAGCGGGGGAGCTGAGACCCAGTACTTC.

The gene calls are TRBV18 and TRBJ1-1, with a possible D match to TRBD1 (6 bases). The germline V gene encodes CDR1 KGHSH and CDR2 LQKENI. This CDR3 is 14 amino acids long. Trimming took 5 bases from V and 3 from J, leaving 13 bases between them. In nucleotides, the CDR3 is TGTGCCAGCTCAACCTCGCCAGGGGACACTGAAGCTTTCTTT. Translating it yields CASSTSPGDTEAFF.

The chain carries TRBV6-1 and TRBJ1-2; a possible D gene is TRBD1 (6 bases). Between the trimmed V and J ends, which lost 2 bases and 6 bases, there was a span of 16 bases. The CDR3 contains 15 residues. Germline V gene lookup returns CDR1 MNHNS and CDR2 SASEGT. The CDR3: CASSEFLGGLDGYTF. The CDR3 nucleotides are TGTGCCAGCAGTGAATTTTTGGGGGGGCTCGATGGCTACACCTTC.

The V call is TRBV3-1 (or the pseudogene TRBV3-2), the J call TRBJ2-3; the D is unclear. Looked up from germline, CDR1 is LGHDT and CDR2 is YNNKEL (reference sequence). V shed 0 bases and J shed 4 bases, with 17 bases lying between them. The CDR3 sequence is 17 residues long. The CDR3 is CASSQDPPSAGADTQYF. The CDR3 nucleotides read TGTGCCAGCAGCCAAGATCCCCCCTCAGCCGGAGCAGATACGCAGTATTTT.

This clone was detected once. The chain joins TRBV30 to TRBJ1-6, with D possibly TRBD1 on 5 matching bases. Per the germline V gene, CDR1 is GTSNPN and CDR2 is SVGIG (reference sequence). The V end was cut by 8 bases, the J end by 9 bases, with 20 bases between. The CDR3 is 14 residues long. CDR3 nucleotides: TGTGCCAAGAAGGGGAAGGGCGCCGGTTCACCCCTCCACTTT. It encodes CAKKGKGAGSPLHF. Based on the CDR3 plus reference TRBV30 and TRBJ1-6, the full variable domain is SQTIHQWPATLVQPVGSPLSLECTVEGTSNPNLYWYRQAAGRGLQLLFYSVGIGQISSEVPQNLSASRPQDRQFILSSKKLLLSDSGFYLCAKKGKGAGSPLHFGNGTRLTVT.